This T cell receptor beta chain is from a study of identical twins. Study-level results: Twins showed weaker excess sharing in their beta out-of-frame sequences. High-abundance cord blood beta clonotypes had fewer insertions; memory repertoires showed none.

Germline V lookup: CDR1 SGHNT, CDR2 YENEEA. The CDR3 consists of 14 residues. The V end was cut by 0 bases, the J end by 5 bases, with 8 bases between. Concerning this clonotype: Its antigen remains unknown.

TCRdb itself ran the 5' RACE reads through MiXCR, one entry per CDR3 protein. The sample records 1.5 million to 2 million distinct CDR3 sequences, around 29% being singletons. Sequencing input: cord blood. The rearrangement uses TRBV11-3 and TRBJ2-1; D is possibly TRBD2 (5 bases). This TCR was recovered from a newborn girl in good health. The CDR3 loop reads CASSLEVGNNEQFF. DNA for the CDR3: TGTGCCAGCAGCTTAGAGGTCGGGAACAATGAGCAGTTCTTC.